This T cell receptor (beta chain) was profiled in a study of CD8 T cells in Susac syndrome. An amount of RNA that ranged from roughly 0.5 to 1 ug was reverse transcribed with random hexamers. TCRdb re-called the immunoSEQ multiplex PCR reads through MiXCR, storing one row per CDR3 protein. The sample holds more than 70,000 distinct CDR3 sequences, approximately 92% seen once. The CDR3 runs 15 residues. CDR1 is PRHDT, CDR2 FYEKMQ, per germline (reference sequence). V shed 1 base, J shed 4 bases, and the junction held 4 bases outside the gene matches. Sequencing input: CD8+ T cells from PBMCs. The TCR originated in a human donor in good health. The chain is built from TRBV13 and TRBJ1-5, with 7 bases identical to TRBD1. CDR3 amino acids: CASSLAPGQNQPQHF. The CDR3 nucleotides read TGTGCCAGCAGCTTAGCTCCGGGACAGAATCAGCCCCAGCATTTT.